This T cell receptor beta chain was sequenced for a study of T cells in Graves' hyperthyroidism and ophthalmopathy (dated by TCRdb to about 2019). About the study as a whole: Peripheral blood samples were taken at the time of initial diagnosis, prior to any treatment. The paper describes TCR Vbeta CDR3 sequencing of fewer than 150 peripheral blood samples, made up of under 50 ophthalmopathy patients, around 78 hyperthyroidism patients and 17 progressor patients. The 95 to 100 discovery patients were randomly divided into training and test sets at a 7:3 ratio. To identify distinguishing TCR V-J signatures, a discovery cohort of some 100 patients was used, comprising roughly 45 with Graves' ophthalmopathy and approximately 58 with stable Graves' hyperthyroidism. Whether ophthalmopathy could be predicted prospectively was tested in an independent validation cohort made up of 18 to 20 hyperthyroidism patients plus 17 patients who later progressed to ophthalmopathy. The study also compared thyroid tissue and blood T-cell repertoires from 5 to 7 Graves' hyperthyroidism patients. After sampling, hyperthyroidism patients received methimazole starting at 30 mg daily, and ophthalmopathy patients received high-dose intravenous methylprednisolone. Here is what the overall study found, with its caveats: In validation, the model predicted progression to ophthalmopathy with approximately 70% sensitivity and around 72% specificity, a median of approximately 6.5 months before onset. Ophthalmopathy was separated from stable hyperthyroidism by a 13 V-J signature model, with approximately 85% sensitivity and just over 81% specificity obtained in cross-validation and 80%/75% obtained in testing. Sample size was not statistically predetermined, and blinding of investigators to group allocation was not performed. Most expanded thyroid clonotypes (frequency above 0.001) were also detected in blood, a finding suggesting that blood repertoires may reflect thyroid immune responses.

Ophthalmopathy patients had moderately to severely active disease, with a Clinical Activity Score of 3 or more, a NOSPECS grade of 4 or more, and a disease duration of less than 3 months. The study excluded patients with uncontrolled infections, other autoimmune diseases, pregnancy or lactation. Diagnoses were established on the basis of clinical symptoms, serum thyroxine and TRAb, thyroid ultrasound, and orbital computed tomography. PBMCs were isolated from more than 8 ml of fresh peripheral blood by Ficoll-Paque density gradient centrifugation. Total RNA was extracted using Trizol reagent, and RNA quality was assessed on an Agilent 2100 Bioanalyzer. This clonotype was recorded a few times. Its binding antigen is unknown. No quality values exist for individual bases; no much larger clone is one base distant. Taken from cysteine to phenylalanine, the CDR3 has 15 residues. This entry keeps only the CDR3 DNA: 45 bases, framed from base 1. CDR1 SGHTA and CDR2 FQGTGA were looked up in the germline V gene. The junction shows trimming of 5 bases on V and 1 base on J, plus 11 bases between the germline ends.

The TCR beta CDR3 regions were amplified from the RNA transcripts. A first-round RT-PCR of the TCR CDR3 used the HTBI primer set with the Qiagen OneStep RT-PCR kit. Libraries were constructed in a second round of multiplex PCR, after which size selection and purification were performed. The libraries were sequenced on an Illumina HiSeq2000 using paired-end 100 bp reads. In the paper's pipeline: SOAPnuke was used to process the raw data, with reads discarded if the reads contained adapters or uncalled bases, had a mean Phred below 15, or lacked an exact constant-primer or identifier match. High-quality paired reads were merged using COPE v1.2.5, and each unique nucleotide sequence was defined as a clonotype. Clonotypes were aligned to IMGT TRBV, TRBD and TRBJ reference segments using MiTCR v1.1. Only V-J combinations with frequency above 0.0001, covering about 99% of repertoires, were analysed. A TCS score was defined as the ratio of F50 (clonal expansion) to E x V (chaos), with BLOSUM62-based TCRdist applied between CDR3 peptides within each V-J. Welch's t-statistics and random forest reduced around 520 V-J features to about 12, which were used in a naive Bayes classifier (R e1071). The Morisita-Horn index was used to measure how similar the thyroid and blood repertoires were. TCRdb handled the public reads itself, with Q25 trimming in fastp and clone calling in MiXCR, and kept productive beta chains. One record per CDR3 amino acid sequence lists the most common genes and DNA. TCRdb, not the original authors, processed these V and J calls. The sample profile shows hundreds of thousands of distinct CDR3 sequences; roughly 15% of them were found once. Over 3.5% of the sample is taken by the ten largest.

The origin of this receptor is a woman between 35 and 50 years old with Graves' ophthalmopathy. Recombination joined TRBV7-3 with TRBJ2-2, with an unclear D gene assignment. Material for sequencing was blood. The DNA is TGTGCCAGCAGCCCAATGGGTCAGAACACCGGGGAGCTGTTTTTT. Its product reads: CASSPMGQNTGELFF.